Presented here are 16 T cell receptor beta chains from one specimen sequenced in a study of regulatory T cells in long-lasting Graves disease. Time point in this sample: persistent/refractory GD, antithyroid drugs over 5 years with positive TRAb. Isolated PBMC RNA provided the starting material for the TCR library. Library construction for TCR beta used iRepertoire HTBI primers and Arm-PCR of CDR3 regions. TCRdb ran MiXCR on the multiplex PCR reads and lists one entry per CDR3 protein. Of 400,000 to 500,000 distinct CDR3 sequences listed, 21% are singletons. The sample was peripheral blood mononuclear cells (PBMCs), taken when the disease was refractory, from a patient treated with antithyroid drugs. These receptors were obtained from a female donor with Graves disease.

For this clonotype: Just one base apart from a much larger clone, this may be a read error. The chain uses TRBV27 and TRBJ1-6; no reliable D call. The CDR3 is 15 amino acids. Per germline, CDR1 MNHEY and CDR2 SMNVEV (reference sequence). V was clipped by 5 bases and J by 6 bases, with 14 bases between them. The CDR3 nucleotides read TGTGCCAGCAGTCCCAGACGGAGCTGTAATTCACCCCTCCACTTT. Its protein product is CASSPRRSCNSPLHF.

This clonotype has at least ten counts. The rearrangement links TRBV11-2 to TRBJ2-7; no firm D call. This CDR3 contains 13 residues. The ends were cut back, 3 bases at V and 1 base at J, with 7 bases in the middle. CDR1 and CDR2 from the germline V gene are SGHAT and FQNNGV. In nucleotides, the CDR3 is TGTGCCAGCAGCTTGGCCACTTCCTACGAGCAGTACTTC. Its protein product is CASSLATSYEQYF.

This clonotype was found many times. This chain joins TRBV5-5 and TRBJ1-2; 9 nucleotides agree with TRBD1. The ends lost 4 bases at V and 3 bases at J; junction bases unmatched: 7. The length of the CDR3 is 15 residues. Germline values: CDR1 SGHKS, CDR2 YYEKEE (reference sequence). The DNA for the CDR3 is TGTGCCAGCAGCCCACCGGGACAGGGCGACTATGGCTACACCTTC. Amino acid sequence: CASSPPGQGDYGYTF.

In this sample, this clonotype turned up many times. The chain joins TRBV11-2 to TRBJ2-2, with D possibly matching TRBD2 (6 bases). Trimming took 2 bases from V and 9 from J, leaving 10 bases between them. CDR1 SGHAT and CDR2 FQNNGV come from the germline V gene. The CDR3 has 13 residues. In DNA, the CDR3 is TGTGCCAGCAGCTTATCTAGCGCATGGGAGCTGTTTTTT. Translation: CASSLSSAWELFF. Filled out from reference TRBV11-2 and TRBJ2-2, the complete variable domain reads EAGVAQSPRYKIIEKRQSVAFWCNPISGHATLYWYQQILGQGPKLLIQFQNNGVVDDSQLPKDRFSAERLKGVDSTLKIQPAKLEDSAVYLCASSLSSAWELFFGEGSRLTVL.

V and J are TRBV4-1 and TRBJ2-7; D might be TRBD2 (6 bases). Germline V CDR1 and CDR2: MGHRA, YSYEKL. V dropped 4 bases and J dropped 2 bases, with 12 bases sitting between them. The CDR3 sequence is 14 residues long. Here the CDR3 reads CASSPGAATYEQYF. The CDR3 coding sequence is TGCGCCAGCAGCCCGGGAGCGGCTACCTACGAGCAGTACTTC.

The chain links TRBV28 to TRBJ2-1; perhaps TRBD2 as D (6 bases). This CDR3 is built from 13 residues. V lost 3 bases and J lost 10, with 13 bases in between. Germline lookup yields CDR1 MDHEN and CDR2 SYDVKM. The CDR3 protein is CASSFLGGGEQFF. As DNA, the CDR3 is TGTGCCAGCAGTTTCCTGGGGGGAGGCGAGCAGTTCTTC.

CDR3 residues: CASSVRGYTATNEKLFF. CDR3 nucleotides: TGTGCCAGCAGTGTGAGGGGGTACACCGCAACTAATGAAAAACTGTTTTTT. The chain combines TRBV25-1 with TRBJ1-4; D is possibly TRBD1 (6 bases). Germline V gene lookup returns CDR1 MGHDK and CDR2 SYGVNS. This CDR3 region has 17 residues. V shed 4 bases and J shed 0 bases, with 15 bases lying between them.

This clonotype was observed many times. J is TRBJ1-4 and V is TRBV28; D unclear. CDR3 length equals 17 residues. V lost 5 bases to trimming and J lost 8 bases, with 24 bases between them. CDR1 and CDR2 (germline): MDHEN, SYDVKM. CDR3 nucleotide sequence: TGTGCCAGCAGTGTGCTGGGATGGAATAAGGTACAGGAAAAACTGTTTTTT. Translation: CASSVLGWNKVQEKLFF. Full variable domain (outside the CDR3, taken from reference TRBV28 and TRBJ1-4): DVKVTQSSRYLVKRTGEKVFLECVQDMDHENMFWYRQDPGLGLRLIYFSYDVKMKEKGDIPEGYSVSREKKERFSLILESASTNQTSMYLCASSVLGWNKVQEKLFFGSGTQLSVL.

V is TRBV20-1 and J is TRBJ2-5; D may be TRBD1 (5 bases). Per germline, CDR1 DFQATT and CDR2 SNEGSKA (reference sequence). V was trimmed by 6 bases and J by 5 bases, leaving 19 bases between them. This CDR3 region has 14 residues. The CDR3 DNA reads as TGCAGTGCCCAGCCAGCAACTAAGGGGGAGACCCAGTACTTC. Translated: CSAQPATKGETQYF.

This clonotype has more than one count but fewer than ten. The chain uses TRBV4-1 and TRBJ2-5; maybe TRBD2 (6 bases). Looked up from germline, CDR1 is MGHRA and CDR2 is YSYEKL. The CDR3 has 15 amino acids. V was pared by 1 base and J by 2 bases, with 11 bases between. The CDR3, as DNA: TGCGCCAGCAGCCAAGGAGCGGGCGAACAAGAGACCCAGTACTTC. Its translation is CASSQGAGEQETQYF.

This clonotype has just a few counts. The V and J genes are TRBV9 and TRBJ2-7; D may correspond to TRBD1 or TRBD2 (5 bases each). The CDR3 is made up of 15 amino acids. With 2 bases removed from V and 0 bases from J, the gap between germline ends came to 12 bases. Germline CDR1 SGDLS, CDR2 YYNGEE. Written as DNA, the CDR3 is TGTGCCAGCAGCGTCGGGGACGAATTCTCCTACGAGCAGTACTTC. Translation: CASSVGDEFSYEQYF.

The rearrangement uses TRBV19 and TRBJ2-3, with D unresolved. Germline V CDR1 and CDR2: LNHDA, SQIVND (reference sequence). This CDR3 is 15 amino acids long. Trimming stripped 3 bases from V and 6 bases from J, with 16 bases between. This CDR3 reads CASSIQYRTLDTQYF. Here the CDR3 DNA reads TGTGCCAGTAGTATTCAATATCGTACCCTTGATACGCAGTATTTT.

The CDR3 region is CASSVAAGYEQYF. For the CDR3, the DNA is TGTGCCAGCAGCGTGGCAGCCGGCTACGAGCAGTACTTC. The chain links TRBV9 to TRBJ2-7; D is ambiguous. Trimming cost V 2 bases and J 3 bases, with 9 bases left between them. Germline CDR1 and CDR2: SGDLS and YYNGEE. The CDR3 runs to 13 residues.

This clonotype was counted ten times or more. CDR3 residues: CASSFTHYEQYF. The CDR3 DNA reads as TGTGCCAGCAGCTTTACGCACTACGAGCAGTACTTC. This chain connects TRBV7-8 to TRBJ2-7; D remains ambiguous. The CDR3 covers 12 residues. Germline CDR1 reads SGHVS; CDR2 reads FQNEAQ. V was trimmed by 3 bases and J by 3 bases, leaving 6 bases between them. Full variable domain (remainder filled in from reference TRBV7-8 and TRBJ2-7): GAGVSQSPRYKVAKRGQDVALRCDPISGHVSLFWYQQALGQGPEFLTYFQNEAQLDKSGLPSDRFFAERPEGSVSTLKIQRTQQEDSAVYLCASSFTHYEQYFGPGTRLTVT.

In DNA form, the CDR3 reads TGTGCCTGGAGGGGACAGGCCCAGGACACCGGGGAGCTGTTTTTT. Its protein is CAWRGQAQDTGELFF. The J gene is TRBJ2-2, the V gene TRBV30, with TRBD1 matching over 8 bases. The CDR3 runs 15 residues. The J segment lost 3 bases and the V segment lost 3 bases, leaving 6 bases of the junction unmatched. CDR1 and CDR2 from the germline V gene are GTSNPN and SVGIG (reference sequence).

This clonotype was counted a few times. The chain has TRBV19 and TRBJ2-7; D possibly corresponds to TRBD1 (5 bases). The V gene lost 1 base and the J gene lost 3 bases, with 10 bases spanning the gap. Germline CDR1 is LNHDA and CDR2 is SQIVND (reference sequence). This CDR3 comprises 14 residues. In DNA form, the CDR3 reads TGTGCCAGTAGTATAGGGACAAACATCTACGAGCAGTACTTC. Encoded protein: CASSIGTNIYEQYF. The full variable domain, its missing parts supplied by reference TRBV19 and TRBJ2-7, is DGGITQSPKYLFRKEGQNVTLSCEQNLNHDAMYWYRQDPGQGLRLIYYSQIVNDFQKGDIAEGYSVSREKKESFPLTVTSAQKNPTAFYLCASSIGTNIYEQYFGPGTRLTVT.